This T cell receptor (beta chain) comes out of a study of blood T cell repertoires in COVID-19. Study-level information: Samples representing acute and convalescent COVID-19 were sourced from the United States, Italy and Spain. T cells, B-cell-depleted T cells, or PBMCs supplied cDNA or gDNA.

In the source study's methods: From reference gene primer amplification, estimates of nucleated cell counts were derived. The assay was immunoSEQ multiplex PCR, and TCRdb's table has in-frame clones only and misses some. Clone size and the V and J calls come from that table; the DNA yielded D and trimming. The profile shows some 240,000 clones, 80% to 90% of them singletons. The CDR3 contains 14 residues. V was trimmed by 2 bases and J by 3 bases, leaving 10 bases between them. The germline V gene has CDR1 MNHEY and CDR2 SMNVEV (reference sequence). Material: peripheral blood. The chain recombines TRBV27 with TRBJ1-1; TRBD1 is a possible D gene (5 bases). This clonotype originated in a woman in her 40s who had recovered from COVID-19. The CDR3 spells CASSLVGDDTEAFF. Written as DNA, the CDR3 is TGTGCCAGCAGTTTAGTAGGGGATGACACTGAAGCTTTCTTT.